The T cell receptor (beta chain) described here comes from a study of control samples from healthy donors and cancer patients. Germline CDR1 is MRHNA and CDR2 is SNTAGT. The CDR3 is made up of 18 amino acids. Trimming cost V 0 bases and J 0 bases, with 15 bases left between them. Sequenced by immunoSEQ multiplex PCR; TCRdb stores in-frame clones only, minus some. The table has 130,000 or so clones, just under 95% seen once; the top ten hold more than 13%. The chain recombines TRBV6-4 with TRBJ2-1; D is perhaps TRBD2 (6 bases). Specimen: PBMCs. The clonotype originates from a man between 60 and 75 years old with colorectal cancer. The CDR3 protein is CASSDSGTGGSSYNEQFF. CDR3 sequence (DNA): TGTGCCAGCAGTGACTCCGGGACTGGCGGCAGCTCCTACAATGAGCAGTTCTTC.